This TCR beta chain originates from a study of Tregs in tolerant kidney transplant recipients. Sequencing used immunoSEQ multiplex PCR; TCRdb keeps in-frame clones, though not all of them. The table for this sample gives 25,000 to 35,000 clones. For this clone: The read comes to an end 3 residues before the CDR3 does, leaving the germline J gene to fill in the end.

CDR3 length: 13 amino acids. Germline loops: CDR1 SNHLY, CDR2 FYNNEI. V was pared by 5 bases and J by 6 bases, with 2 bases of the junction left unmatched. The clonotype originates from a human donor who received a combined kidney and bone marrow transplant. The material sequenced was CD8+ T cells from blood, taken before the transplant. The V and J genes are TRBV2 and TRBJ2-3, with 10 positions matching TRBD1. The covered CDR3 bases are TGTGCCAGCAGTTGGACAGGGGGGGATACG. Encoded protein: CASSWTGGDT. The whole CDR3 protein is CASSWTGGDTQYF.